This is a list of T cell receptor beta chains from one sample in a study of beta chain features in type 1 diabetes. The method was immunoSEQ multiplex PCR; TCRdb's version includes in-frame clones alone and lacks a portion of them. The sample holds 250,000 or so clones; roughly 21% are singletons and the top ten take about 0.028%. Sequenced material: naive CD4+ T cells from blood. These receptor sequences come from a woman in her thirties or forties with type 1 diabetes. The CDR3 runs from the conserved cysteine through the conserved F or W. A D gene is named only where the DNA matches it firmly. The size field is filled for only some rows; it gives once, few, many or a size class.

CDR3 protein: CASSPYRETGGVKNIQYF; CDR3 DNA: TGCGCCAGCAGCCCCTATAGGGAGACAGGGGGCGTCAAAAACATTCAGTACTTC; D gene: TRBD1; V gene: TRBV4-3; J gene: TRBJ2-4; clone size: .
CDR3 protein: CASSRGSYNEQFF; CDR3 DNA: TGTGCCAGCAGTCGGGGTTCCTACAATGAGCAGTTCTTC; D gene: .; V gene: TRBV9; J gene: TRBJ2-1; clone size: few
CDR3 protein: CASSPRAGGPEISQYF; CDR3 DNA: TGTGCCAGCAGCCCGAGGGCGGGAGGGCCGGAAATCTCGCAGTATTTT; D gene: TRBD2; V gene: TRBV5-4; J gene: TRBJ2-3; clone size: .
CDR3 protein: CSVSSHRNTEAFF; CDR3 DNA: TGCAGCGTTTCATCCCACAGGAACACTGAAGCTTTCTTT; D gene: .; V gene: TRBV29-1; J gene: TRBJ1-1; clone size: few
CDR3 protein: CASSPMQGGNNSPLHF; CDR3 DNA: TGTGCCAGCAGCCCTATGCAGGGAGGAAATAATTCACCCCTCCACTTT; D gene: .; V gene: TRBV7-2; J gene: TRBJ1-6; clone size: .
CDR3 protein: CAWSVSVTEAFF; CDR3 DNA: TGTGCCTGGAGCGTCAGTGTAACTGAAGCTTTCTTT; D gene: .; V gene: TRBV30; J gene: TRBJ1-1; clone size: few
CDR3 protein: CASPDDGGTEAFF; CDR3 DNA: TGTGCCAGCCCTGATGACGGGGGCACTGAAGCTTTCTTT; D gene: .; V gene: TRBV7-9; J gene: TRBJ1-1; clone size: .
CDR3 protein: CASSLTASYEQYF; CDR3 DNA: TGTGCCAGCTCATTAACAGCATCCTACGAGCAGTACTTC; D gene: .; V gene: TRBV18; J gene: TRBJ2-7; clone size: few
CDR3 protein: CASSWEGWNTEAFF; CDR3 DNA: TGTGCCAGCAGCTGGGAGGGCTGGAACACTGAAGCTTTCTTT; D gene: .; V gene: TRBV5-6; J gene: TRBJ1-1; clone size: .
CDR3 protein: CAWRGQGTAFF; CDR3 DNA: TGTGCCTGGAGGGGACAGGGAACAGCTTTCTTT; D gene: TRBD1; V gene: TRBV30; J gene: TRBJ1-1; clone size: .
CDR3 protein: CAISESGQTYEQYF; CDR3 DNA: TGTGCCATCAGTGAGTCGGGACAGACCTACGAGCAGTACTTC; D gene: TRBD1; V gene: TRBV10-3; J gene: TRBJ2-7; clone size: .
CDR3 protein: CASSQDSDQPQHF; CDR3 DNA: TGCGCCAGCAGCCAAGATTCGGATCAGCCCCAGCATTTT; D gene: .; V gene: TRBV4-3; J gene: TRBJ1-5; clone size: few
CDR3 protein: CASAGNEQFF; CDR3 DNA: TGTGCCAGCGCAGGCAATGAGCAGTTCTTC; D gene: .; V gene: TRBV7-9; J gene: TRBJ2-1; clone size: .
CDR3 protein: CASSLSTGVQETQYF; CDR3 DNA: TGTGCCAGCTCACTCTCGACAGGGGTACAAGAGACCCAGTACTTC; D gene: TRBD1; V gene: TRBV18; J gene: TRBJ2-5; clone size: .
CDR3 protein: CASSLVQGGQPQHF; CDR3 DNA: TGCGCCAGCAGCTTGGTACAGGGGGGCCAGCCCCAGCATTTT; D gene: TRBD1; V gene: TRBV5-1; J gene: TRBJ1-5; clone size: .
CDR3 protein: CASSEAGISEPQHF; CDR3 DNA: TGTGCCAGCAGTGAGGCGGGGATTTCGGAGCCCCAGCATTTT; D gene: .; V gene: TRBV2; J gene: TRBJ1-5; clone size: .
CDR3 protein: CASSLDSGYNSPLHF; CDR3 DNA: TGTGCCAGCAGCTTGGATTCGGGCTATAATTCACCCCTCCACTTT; D gene: .; V gene: TRBV5-4; J gene: TRBJ1-6; clone size: few
CDR3 protein: CASSLASSGGYSYNEQFF; CDR3 DNA: TGTGCCAGCAGCTTAGCTTCGTCAGGGGGCTACTCTTACAATGAGCAGTTCTTC; D gene: TRBD1; V gene: TRBV7-6; J gene: TRBJ2-1; clone size: .
CDR3 protein: CSVARGNTEAFF; CDR3 DNA: TGCAGCGTGGCCAGGGGTAACACTGAAGCTTTCTTT; D gene: .; V gene: TRBV29-1; J gene: TRBJ1-1; clone size: few
CDR3 protein: CASSLRNEQFF; CDR3 DNA: TGTGCCAGTAGTTTGCGTAATGAGCAGTTCTTC; D gene: .; V gene: TRBV19; J gene: TRBJ2-1; clone size: .
CDR3 protein: CASRGEEHSNTQYF; CDR3 DNA: TGTGCCAGCAGAGGGGAGGAGCACTCGAATACGCAGTATTTT; D gene: .; V gene: TRBV28; J gene: TRBJ2-3; clone size: .
CDR3 protein: CASSLAGDIGANVLTF; CDR3 DNA: TGTGCCAGCAGTCTCGCAGGGGACATTGGGGCCAACGTCCTGACTTTC; D gene: .; V gene: TRBV25-1; J gene: TRBJ2-6; clone size: .
CDR3 protein: CASRGGTANTGELFF; CDR3 DNA: TGTGCCAGCAGGGGGGGGACCGCTAACACCGGGGAGCTGTTTTTT; D gene: TRBD2; V gene: TRBV7-6; J gene: TRBJ2-2; clone size: .
CDR3 protein: CASSLSGETEAFF; CDR3 DNA: TGCGCCAGCAGCTTGAGTGGAGAAACTGAAGCTTTCTTT; D gene: .; V gene: TRBV5-1; J gene: TRBJ1-1; clone size: few
CDR3 protein: CASSLVGAGVYEQYF; CDR3 DNA: TGTGCCAGCAGTTTAGTAGGAGCAGGGGTATACGAGCAGTACTTC; D gene: .; V gene: TRBV28; J gene: TRBJ2-7; clone size: few
CDR3 protein: CASSGGQGIDTQYF; CDR3 DNA: TGTGCCAGCAGTGGAGGACAGGGGATAGATACGCAGTATTTT; D gene: TRBD1; V gene: TRBV28; J gene: TRBJ2-3; clone size: few
CDR3 protein: CASSLSGTGGNTGELFF; CDR3 DNA: TGTGCCAGCAGCCTTTCCGGGACAGGCGGGAACACCGGGGAGCTGTTTTTT; D gene: TRBD1; V gene: TRBV7-2; J gene: TRBJ2-2; clone size: .
CDR3 protein: CASSTFAGQPQHF; CDR3 DNA: TGCGCCAGCAGCACGTTCGCGGGTCAGCCCCAGCATTTT; D gene: .; V gene: TRBV5-1; J gene: TRBJ1-5; clone size: .
CDR3 protein: CAVGAGQVSGANVLTF; CDR3 DNA: TGTGCCGTGGGGGCGGGACAGGTTTCTGGGGCCAACGTCCTGACTTTC; D gene: TRBD1; V gene: TRBV10-3; J gene: TRBJ2-6; clone size: few
CDR3 protein: CASSVYQGGTGELFF; CDR3 DNA: TGTGCCAGCAGCGTATATCAGGGCGGCACCGGGGAGCTGTTTTTT; D gene: .; V gene: TRBV9; J gene: TRBJ2-2; clone size: .
CDR3 protein: CASSVGGLGNTEAFF; CDR3 DNA: TGTGCCAGCAGCGTTGGGGGGTTGGGGAACACTGAAGCTTTCTTT; D gene: .; V gene: TRBV9; J gene: TRBJ1-1; clone size: few